A single TCR beta chain is shown here with its context. What it recognizes is unknown. The data were taken from a study of T-cell memory formation after mild COVID-19. Study-level results: Day 15 to 85 contracting clones showed balanced CD4/CD8; later expanders leaned CD4+.

5'RACE, which relied on constant-segment primers, yielded TCR alpha and TCR beta cDNA libraries carrying sample barcodes and UMIs. TCRdb re-analysed the 5' RACE reads in MiXCR, keeping a single row per CDR3 protein. The repertoire consists of 150,000 to 200,000 distinct CDR3 sequences, with about 14% occurring once and the leading ten covering 12% to 15%. Germline V gene sequence: CDR1 MNHEY, CDR2 SMNVEV (reference sequence). The CDR3 runs 16 residues. V lost 4 bases, J lost 1 base, and 13 bases lay in between. The source of this sequence is an adult woman who had mild COVID-19 (a few samples of this study predate the infection). Cell type and time point are not known. Sequencing was carried out using PBMCs or a T cell subset sorted from them (not recorded which). The chain carries TRBV27 and TRBJ2-2; no clear D. The CDR3 DNA is TGTGCCAGCAGTTCCTACAGCCATCAGAACACCGGGGAGCTGTTTTTT. It codes for CASSSYSHQNTGELFF.